The T cell receptor (beta chain) under discussion was sequenced for a study of shared clonotypes between healthy human individuals. The study's findings and limits: The generation probabilities recorded for non-shared clonotypes fell below those of clonotypes shared by all four donors.

Germline lookup yields CDR1 WNHNN and CDR2 SYGVQD (reference sequence). Trimming left V 10 bases short and J 5 bases short, with 21 bases between. The CDR3 has 15 residues. Produced via immunoSEQ multiplex PCR; TCRdb's table is partial and in-frame only. Of 950,000 to 1,100,000 clones listed, more than 65% are singletons. A few counts support this clone. Its antigen is as yet unknown. This chain connects TRBV10-1 to TRBJ1-5, with a possible D match to TRBD1 (5 bases). This TCR derives from a man aged 18 to 30 in good health. Sequenced input: memory CD4+ T cells sorted from blood. Subset given: CD45RA-negative fraction. CDR3 sequence: CATGPILRGHQPQHF. The CDR3 DNA is TGCGCCACGGGTCCCATTTTAAGGGGCCATCAGCCCCAGCATTTT.